This T cell receptor beta chain is drawn from a study of CD8 T cells in Susac syndrome. The J segment lost 3 bases and the V segment lost 5 bases, leaving 6 bases of the junction unmatched. This CDR3 region has 14 residues. RNA was extracted with the RNeasy kit, and a quantity of roughly 0.45 to 1 ug was reverse transcribed using random hexamers. TCRdb reanalysed the immunoSEQ multiplex PCR reads using MiXCR and keeps one entry per CDR3 protein. This sample has 90,000 to 150,000 distinct CDR3 sequences, with roughly 94% found just once. The sequencing input was CD4+ T cells from PBMCs. This chain connects TRBV12-3 or TRBV12-4 to TRBJ1-1, with 7 bases aligning to TRBD1. This TCR was recovered from a human donor in good health. Written as DNA, the CDR3 is TGTGCCAGCAGTCAAAGGGGGCTGGACACTGAAGCTTTCTTT. Translation: CASSQRGLDTEAFF.